These 7 T cell receptor beta chains were all obtained from the same sample, sequenced in a study of T cell responses to AZD1222 COVID-19 vaccine. Sequencing used immunoSEQ multiplex PCR; TCRdb keeps in-frame clones, though not all of them. The sample records approximately 64,000 clones, 65% to 85% being singletons. The sample here was peripheral blood, taken on day 0 of AZD1222 vaccination. The receptor set was obtained from an adult in good health.

CDR3 region: CASSIQGVNTGELFF. The CDR3 DNA reads as TGTGCCAGCAGTATACAGGGGGTCAACACCGGGGAGCTGTTTTTT. The chain employs TRBV27 and TRBJ2-2; 8 nucleotides line up with TRBD1. The CDR3 totals 15 residues. Germline CDR1 is MNHEY and CDR2 is SMNVEV (reference sequence). V dropped 5 bases and J dropped 2; count of bases not matched to a gene: 4.

The V and J genes are TRBV3-1 (or the pseudogene TRBV3-2) and TRBJ2-1; D unresolved. The CDR3 spans 12 residues. V gave up 1 base and J gave up 8 bases, with 6 bases separating them. Per germline, CDR1 LGHDT and CDR2 YNNKEL (reference sequence). The CDR3 nucleotides read TGTGCCAGCAGCCAAGTCGGAGATGAGCAGTTCTTC. Amino acid sequence: CASSQVGDEQFF.

The V call is TRBV7-2, the J call TRBJ2-1, with TRBD2 identical over 12 bases. Unmatched junction bases numbered 13, after V lost 0 bases and J lost 4 bases. Germline assignment: CDR1 SGHTA and CDR2 FQGNSA. This CDR3 is built from 20 residues. CDR3 sequence (DNA): TGTGCCAGCAGCTTAGCTCGCGTGACTAGCGGGGGAGCATTATACAATGAGCAGTTCTTC. It translates to CASSLARVTSGGALYNEQFF. Using reference TRBV7-2 and TRBJ2-1 for the parts outside the CDR3, the full variable domain is GAGVSQSPSNKVTEKGKDVELRCDPISGHTALYWYRQSLGQGLEFLIYFQGNSAPDKSGLPSDRFSAERTGGSVSTLTIQRTQQEDSAVYLCASSLARVTSGGALYNEQFFGPGTRLTVL.

The rearrangement uses TRBV28 and TRBJ2-7; D is tentatively TRBD1 or TRBD2 (5 bases each). Germline assignment: CDR1 MDHEN and CDR2 SYDVKM. The CDR3 has 14 amino acids. Trimming left V 0 bases short and J 7 bases short, with 13 bases between. The chain's CDR3 is CASSLWAGTEEQYF. CDR3 nucleotide sequence: TGTGCCAGCAGTTTATGGGCAGGGACGGAGGAGCAGTACTTC.

This chain connects TRBV2 to TRBJ1-2, with 8 bases that match TRBD1. The germline CDR1 and CDR2 sequences are SNHLY and FYNNEI. The V segment lost 5 bases and the J segment 8 bases; nucleotides outside the gene matches: 13. The CDR3 spans 15 residues. The CDR3 protein is CASSFTGQGSSGYTF. The CDR3 nucleotides read TGTGCCAGCAGTTTCACCGGACAGGGCTCTTCCGGCTACACCTTC.

This chain joins TRBV6-1 and TRBJ1-2, with D tentatively TRBD1 (6 bases). CDR1 is MNHNS and CDR2 is SASEGT in the germline V gene. There are 15 residues in the CDR3. The germline V and J ends were trimmed by 0 bases and 7 bases, with 15 bases remaining between them. CDR3 amino acids: CASSEALRGWAGYTF. As DNA, the CDR3 is TGTGCCAGCAGTGAAGCTCTGAGGGGGTGGGCTGGCTACACCTTC.

The rearrangement uses TRBV3-1 (or the pseudogene TRBV3-2) and TRBJ1-2, with D unresolved. Germline CDR1 and CDR2: LGHDT and YNNKEL (reference sequence). Deletions cut 0 bases from V and 2 bases from J, with 10 bases between. The length of the CDR3 is 15 residues. CDR3 residues: CASSQDGQENYGYTF. CDR3 bases: TGTGCCAGCAGCCAAGATGGCCAGGAGAACTATGGCTACACCTTC.